What follows are 5 T cell receptor beta chains derived from one specimen sequenced in a study of shared clonotypes between healthy human individuals. The repertoire was sequenced with immunoSEQ multiplex PCR; TCRdb's copy has only in-frame clones and lacks some. The table shows under 750,000 clones, with just under 75% occurring only once. The source material was memory CD4+ T cells sorted from blood. Subset denoted: CD45RA-negative fraction. Source of these receptors: a woman aged 25 to 45 in good health.

The J gene is TRBJ2-6, the V gene TRBV29-1; D ambiguous. This CDR3 spans 17 amino acids. The germline V gene has CDR1 SQVTM and CDR2 ANQGSEA. V was pared by 5 bases and J by 0 bases, with 17 bases between. CDR3 in amino acids: CSVTFSNRASGANVLTF. DNA of the CDR3: TGCAGCGTTACCTTTAGTAACCGAGCCTCTGGGGCCAACGTCCTGACTTTC.

This sequence joins TRBV18 and TRBJ2-3; no reliable D call. The CDR3 totals 15 residues. Germline assignment: CDR1 KGHSH and CDR2 LQKENI. V was clipped by 3 bases and J by 5 bases, with 15 bases between them. The CDR3 nucleotides read TGTGCCAGCTCACCGAGCGTGGGTCAGGTAGATACGCAGTATTTT. Protein sequence: CASSPSVGQVDTQYF.

The chain couples TRBV5-1 to TRBJ2-2, with a tentative D call TRBD2 (6 bases). Deletions cut 0 bases from V and 6 bases from J, with 12 bases between. This CDR3 spans 15 amino acids. Germline V gene lookup returns CDR1 SGHRS and CDR2 YFSETQ. The CDR3 reads CASSLGSGVAGELFF. CDR3 nucleotide sequence: TGCGCCAGCAGCTTGGGATCGGGGGTAGCCGGGGAGCTGTTTTTT.

The chain carries TRBV5-1 and TRBJ2-5; TRBD1 aligns across 11 bases. This CDR3 comprises 17 residues. Germline-derived CDR1 and CDR2 are SGHRS and YFSETQ. The ends lost 7 bases at V and 2 bases at J; junction bases unmatched: 13. CDR3 region: CASRRGQGAVPQETQYF. The CDR3 nucleotides read TGCGCCAGCCGCAGAGGACAGGGGGCGGTCCCGCAAGAGACCCAGTACTTC.

The V and J genes are TRBV7-6 and TRBJ2-1; 7 bases are a match to TRBD2. V was pared by 4 bases and J by 5 bases, with 14 bases of the junction left unmatched. CDR3 length: 17 amino acids. CDR1 is SGHVS, CDR2 FNYEAQ, per germline. CDR3 in amino acids: CASSSTPGLPTHNEQFF. The CDR3 DNA reads TGTGCCAGCAGCTCTACCCCGGGACTACCAACCCACAATGAGCAGTTCTTC.